The 11 T cell receptor beta chains below come from one sample, sequenced in a study of T cells in women clearing cervical HPV infection. TCRdb's table, derived via immunoSEQ multiplex PCR, lists solely in-frame clones and lacks some. With about 36,000 clones in the sample, the ten largest clones hold 3.5% to 4%. The sample comprised blood buffy coat. The receptor set was obtained from a woman between 18 and 70 years old with a cervical HPV16 infection that either progressed to CIN3+ or cleared (not recorded which).

With respect to this clone: The read is 3 residues too short to cover the CDR3 end, so that end is filled in from the germline J gene. The chain couples TRBV11-2 to TRBJ2-5, with D possibly being TRBD1 or TRBD2 (7 bases each). V lost 3 bases to trimming and J lost 4 bases, with 15 bases between them. This CDR3 is built from 15 residues. The germline V gene has CDR1 SGHAT and CDR2 FQNNGV. The sequenced CDR3 bases are TGTGCCAGCAGCTTCCAGGGAGGGGGCCGAGAGACC. It codes for CASSFQGGGRET. The full CDR3 protein reads CASSFQGGGRETQYF.

Worth noting for this clone: The CDR3 end is not reached by the read, which stops 3 residues before it; the germline J gene fills it in. This chain uses TRBV28 with TRBJ1-5; TRBD1 aligns across 8 bases. CDR1 and CDR2 (germline): MDHEN, SYDVKM. The CDR3 spans 16 residues. V gave up 2 bases and J gave up 2 bases; unmatched junction bases: 5. CDR3 DNA, as far as it was read: TGTGCCAGCAGTTTAGCAGGGGGCTTTGGCAATCAGCCC. Protein product: CASSLAGGFGNQP. The full CDR3 sequence reads CASSLAGGFGNQPQHF. The full variable domain, rest sourced from reference TRBV28 and TRBJ1-5, is DVKVTQSSRYLVKRTGEKVFLECVQDMDHENMFWYRQDPGLGLRLIYFSYDVKMKEKGDIPEGYSVSREKKERFSLILESASTNQTSMYLCASSLAGGFGNQPQHFGDGTRLSIL.

Comment on this clone: The CDR3 end lies 3 residues beyond the end of the read and is filled in from the germline J gene. The V and J genes are TRBV5-4 and TRBJ2-2; perhaps D is TRBD1 or TRBD2 (5 bases each). The CDR3 extends over 14 amino acids. CDR1 and CDR2 from the germline V gene are SGHNT and YYREEE (reference sequence). The V end was cut by 7 bases, the J end by 4 bases, with 14 bases between. CDR3 sequence: CASSNRGATGELFF. Incomplete CDR3 DNA: TGTGCCAGCTCCAATAGAGGGGCCACCGGGGAG.

As regards this clone: Read data end 3 residues before the CDR3 end; the end is taken from the germline J gene. The gene calls are TRBV7-9 and TRBJ1-2; perhaps TRBD1 as D (5 bases). The V end was cut by 1 base, the J end by 5 bases, with 8 bases between. The germline V gene encodes CDR1 SEHNR and CDR2 FQNEAQ (reference sequence). This CDR3 is built from 13 residues. The sequenced CDR3 bases are TGTGCCAGCAGCTTAGGAGGGGAATATGGC. Protein: CASSLGGEYG. The whole CDR3 sequence is CASSLGGEYGYTF.

With regard to this clone: Coverage ceases 3 residues before the CDR3 finishes, and the germline J gene fills in the end. The V and J genes are TRBV2 and TRBJ1-2; 8 positions agree with TRBD1. V trimming: 7 bases; J trimming: 5 bases; junction bases outside the gene matches: 3. CDR1 SNHLY and CDR2 FYNNEI come from the germline V gene. CDR3 size: 12 residues. The CDR3 protein is CASNRQGYGYTF. Incomplete CDR3 DNA: TGTGCCAGCAATAGACAGGGGTATGGC.

About this clone itself: The CDR3 end lies 3 residues beyond the end of the read and is filled in from the germline J gene. V usage is TRBV11-2 and J usage is TRBJ1-4; 10 bases are shared with TRBD1. This CDR3 region has 14 residues. CDR1 SGHAT and CDR2 FQNNGV come from the germline V gene. Germline trimming cut 5 bases from V and 8 bases from J; bases unmatched to any gene: 5. CDR3 DNA, as far as it was read: TGTGCCAGCAGCCAGGACAGGGGGATCGAAAAA. Amino acid sequence: CASSQDRGIEK. The full CDR3 reads CASSQDRGIEKLFF.

In the case of this clone: At one boundary the junction diverges from the germline segment, which might be a read error. The read ends 3 residues early relative to the CDR3; the germline J gene fills the gap. This sequence joins TRBV4-2 and TRBJ1-1, with D possibly TRBD1 on 5 matching bases. CDR3 size: 15 residues. Germline V lookup: CDR1 LGHNA, CDR2 YNFKEQ. The CDR3 DNA, read in part, is TGCGCCAGCAGCCAAGGACCACAGGTGAACACTGAA. Translation: CASSQGPQVNTE. The full CDR3 is CASSQGPQVNTEAFF.

With respect to this clone: Read data end 3 residues before the CDR3 end; the end is taken from the germline J gene. The chain recombines TRBV7-2 with TRBJ2-5; D may be TRBD2 (5 bases). Germline CDR1 reads SGHTA; CDR2 reads FQGNSA. The CDR3 covers 14 residues. V lost 5 bases to trimming and J lost 1 base, with 11 bases between them. CDR3 DNA, as far as it was read: TGTGCCAGCAGCCCCCGTCGGGGCCAAGAGACC. Amino acids: CASSPRRGQET. The CDR3, in full, reads CASSPRRGQETQYF. Using reference TRBV7-2 and TRBJ2-5 for the parts outside the CDR3, the full variable domain is GAGVSQSPSNKVTEKGKDVELRCDPISGHTALYWYRQSLGQGLEFLIYFQGNSAPDKSGLPSDRFSAERTGGSVSTLTIQRTQQEDSAVYLCASSPRRGQETQYFGPGTRLLVL.

As to this clone: The CDR3 goes on 3 residues after the read ends, and that part is filled in from the germline J gene. The chain uses TRBV6-2 or TRBV6-3 and TRBJ1-5; 9 bases align to TRBD1. The V gene end was trimmed by 5 bases and the J gene end by 7 bases; junction bases not matched to a gene: 6. The CDR3 runs to 14 residues. From germline, CDR1 is MNHEY and CDR2 SVGEGT. The DNA read from the CDR3 is TGTGCCAGCAGTCTACAGGGGGCGTACCAGCCC. It specifies CASSLQGAYQP. The entire CDR3 protein is CASSLQGAYQPQHF.

A remark on this clone: The CDR3 extends 3 residues past the end of the read, so its final part is completed from the germline J gene. This chain connects TRBV9 to TRBJ1-2; tentatively, D is TRBD1 (5 bases). Germline V gene sequence: CDR1 SGDLS, CDR2 YYNGEE. CDR3 length: 15 amino acids. The germline V and J ends were trimmed by 0 bases and 6 bases, with 15 bases remaining between them. Incomplete CDR3 DNA: TGTGCCAGCAGCGTAGGAGGGGAAGATAGGGATGGC. Its translation: CASSVGGEDRDG. The CDR3, in full, reads CASSVGGEDRDGYTF.

As for this clone: The CDR3 end falls 3 residues outside the read, so it is completed with the germline J gene. The chain employs TRBV7-2 and TRBJ2-2, with 7 bases fitting TRBD2. The CDR3 contains 12 residues. The V and J ends lost 5 bases and 7 bases, in that order; junction bases with no gene match: 1. The germline V gene has CDR1 SGHTA and CDR2 FQGNSA. The CDR3 DNA, read in part, is TGTGCCAGCAGCCGGGGGGACGGGGAG. Amino acids: CASSRGDGE. The whole CDR3 protein is CASSRGDGELFF. Full variable domain (outside the CDR3, taken from reference TRBV7-2 and TRBJ2-2): GAGVSQSPSNKVTEKGKDVELRCDPISGHTALYWYRQSLGQGLEFLIYFQGNSAPDKSGLPSDRFSAERTGGSVSTLTIQRTQQEDSAVYLCASSRGDGELFFGEGSRLTVL.